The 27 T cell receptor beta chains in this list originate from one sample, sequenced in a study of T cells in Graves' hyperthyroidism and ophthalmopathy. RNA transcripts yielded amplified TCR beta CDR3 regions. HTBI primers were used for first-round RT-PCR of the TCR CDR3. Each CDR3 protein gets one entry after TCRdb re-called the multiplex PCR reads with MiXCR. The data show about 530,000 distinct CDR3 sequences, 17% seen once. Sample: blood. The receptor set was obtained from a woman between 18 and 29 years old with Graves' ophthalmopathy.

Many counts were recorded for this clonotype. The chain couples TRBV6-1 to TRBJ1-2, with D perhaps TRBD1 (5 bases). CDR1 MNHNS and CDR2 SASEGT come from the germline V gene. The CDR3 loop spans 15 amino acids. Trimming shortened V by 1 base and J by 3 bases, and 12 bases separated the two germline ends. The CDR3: CASSEDSGEYYGYTF. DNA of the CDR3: TGTGCCAGCAGTGAAGATTCGGGGGAGTACTATGGCTACACCTTC.

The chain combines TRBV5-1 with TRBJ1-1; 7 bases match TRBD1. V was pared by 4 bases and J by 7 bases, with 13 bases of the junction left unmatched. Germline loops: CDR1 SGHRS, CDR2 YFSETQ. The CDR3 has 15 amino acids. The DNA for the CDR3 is TGCGCCAGCAGCCCTGGGGGGGCAGGGGGAAATGAAGCTTTCTTT. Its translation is CASSPGGAGGNEAFF.

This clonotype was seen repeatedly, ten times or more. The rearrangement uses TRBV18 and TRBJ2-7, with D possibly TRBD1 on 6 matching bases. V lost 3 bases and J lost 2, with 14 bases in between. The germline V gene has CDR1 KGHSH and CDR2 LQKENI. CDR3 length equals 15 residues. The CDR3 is CASSPADRSTYEQYF. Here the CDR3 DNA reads TGTGCCAGCTCACCGGCCGACAGGTCAACCTACGAGCAGTACTTC.

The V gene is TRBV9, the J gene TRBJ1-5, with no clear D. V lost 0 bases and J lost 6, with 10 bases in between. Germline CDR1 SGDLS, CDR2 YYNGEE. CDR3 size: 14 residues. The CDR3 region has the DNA TGTGCCAGCAGCGTAGGGGCAGAAGGTCAGCCCCAGCATTTT. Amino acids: CASSVGAEGQPQHF. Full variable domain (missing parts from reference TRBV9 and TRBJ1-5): DSGVTQTPKHLITATGQRVTLRCSPRSGDLSVYWYQQSLDQGLQFLIQYYNGEERAKGNILERFSAQQFPDLHSELNLSSLELGDSALYFCASSVGAEGQPQHFGDGTRLSIL.

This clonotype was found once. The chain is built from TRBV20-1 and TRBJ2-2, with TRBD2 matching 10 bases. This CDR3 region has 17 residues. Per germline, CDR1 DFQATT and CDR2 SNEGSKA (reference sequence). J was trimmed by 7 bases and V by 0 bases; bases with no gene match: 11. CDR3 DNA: TGCAGTGCTAGAGATCCGGCTAGCGGGAGTAGGATCGGGGAGCTGTTTTTT. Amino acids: CSARDPASGSRIGELFF.

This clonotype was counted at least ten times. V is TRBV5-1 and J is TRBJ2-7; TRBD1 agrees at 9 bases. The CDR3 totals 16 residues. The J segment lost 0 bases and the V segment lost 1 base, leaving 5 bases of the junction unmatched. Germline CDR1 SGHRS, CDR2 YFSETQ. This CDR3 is CASSLLGTGNSYEQYF. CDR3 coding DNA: TGCGCCAGCAGCTTGCTCGGGACAGGGAACTCCTACGAGCAGTACTTC. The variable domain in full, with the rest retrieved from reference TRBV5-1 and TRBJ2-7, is KAGVTQTPRYLIKTRGQQVTLSCSPISGHRSVSWYQQTPGQGLQFLFEYFSETQRNKGNFPGRFSGRQFSNSRSEMNVSTLELGDSALYLCASSLLGTGNSYEQYFGPGTRLTVT.

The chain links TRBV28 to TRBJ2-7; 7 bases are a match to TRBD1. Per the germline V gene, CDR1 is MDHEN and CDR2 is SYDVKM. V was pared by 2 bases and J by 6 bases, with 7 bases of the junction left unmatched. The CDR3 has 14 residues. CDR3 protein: CASSLGGAGGEQYF. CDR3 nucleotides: TGTGCCAGCAGTTTAGGCGGTGCAGGGGGCGAGCAGTACTTC. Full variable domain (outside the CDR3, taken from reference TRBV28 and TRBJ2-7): DVKVTQSSRYLVKRTGEKVFLECVQDMDHENMFWYRQDPGLGLRLIYFSYDVKMKEKGDIPEGYSVSREKKERFSLILESASTNQTSMYLCASSLGGAGGEQYFGPGTRLTVT.

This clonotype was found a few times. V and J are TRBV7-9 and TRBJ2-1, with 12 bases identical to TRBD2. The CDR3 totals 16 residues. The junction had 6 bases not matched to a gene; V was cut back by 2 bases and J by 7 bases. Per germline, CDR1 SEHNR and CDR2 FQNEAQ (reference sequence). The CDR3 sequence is CASSLPSGGAANEQFF. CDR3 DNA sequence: TGTGCCAGCAGCTTACCTAGCGGGGGGGCCGCAAATGAGCAGTTCTTC. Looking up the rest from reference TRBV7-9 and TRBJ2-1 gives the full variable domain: DTGVSQNPRHKITKRGQNVTFRCDPISEHNRLYWYRQTLGQGPEFLTYFQNEAQLEKSRLLSDRFSAERPKGSFSTLEIQRTEQGDSAMYLCASSLPSGGAANEQFFGPGTRLTVL.

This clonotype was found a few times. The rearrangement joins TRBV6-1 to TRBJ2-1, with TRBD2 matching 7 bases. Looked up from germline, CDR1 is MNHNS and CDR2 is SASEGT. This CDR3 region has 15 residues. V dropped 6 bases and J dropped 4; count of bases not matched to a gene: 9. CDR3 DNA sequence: TGTGCCAGCAGAAGAGCTAGCGGATCTTACAATGAGCAGTTCTTC. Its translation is CASRRASGSYNEQFF.

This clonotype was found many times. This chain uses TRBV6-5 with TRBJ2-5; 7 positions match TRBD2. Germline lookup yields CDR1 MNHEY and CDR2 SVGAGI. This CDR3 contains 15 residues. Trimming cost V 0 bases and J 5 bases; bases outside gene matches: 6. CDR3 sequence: CASSYSREAGETQYF. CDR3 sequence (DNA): TGTGCCAGCAGTTACTCACGGGAGGCGGGGGAGACCCAGTACTTC.

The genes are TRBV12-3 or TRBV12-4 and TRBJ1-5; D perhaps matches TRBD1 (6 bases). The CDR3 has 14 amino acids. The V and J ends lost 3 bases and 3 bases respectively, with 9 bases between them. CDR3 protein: CASSFWGANQPQHF. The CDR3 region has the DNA TGTGCCAGCAGTTTTTGGGGGGCCAATCAGCCCCAGCATTTT.

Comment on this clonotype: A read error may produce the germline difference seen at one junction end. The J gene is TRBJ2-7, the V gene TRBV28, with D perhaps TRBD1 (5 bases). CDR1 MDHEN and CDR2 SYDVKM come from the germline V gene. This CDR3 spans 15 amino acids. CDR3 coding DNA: TGCGACAGCAGCCCAGCCGCAGGGTCGGGCTACGAGCAGTACTTC. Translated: CDSSPAAGSGYEQYF.

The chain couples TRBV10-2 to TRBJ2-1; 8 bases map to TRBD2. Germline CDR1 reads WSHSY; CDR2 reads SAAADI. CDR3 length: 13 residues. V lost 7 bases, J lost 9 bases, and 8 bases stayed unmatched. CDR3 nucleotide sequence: TGCGCCAGCACCCCGGGACTAGAGATTGAGCAGTTCTTC. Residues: CASTPGLEIEQFF.

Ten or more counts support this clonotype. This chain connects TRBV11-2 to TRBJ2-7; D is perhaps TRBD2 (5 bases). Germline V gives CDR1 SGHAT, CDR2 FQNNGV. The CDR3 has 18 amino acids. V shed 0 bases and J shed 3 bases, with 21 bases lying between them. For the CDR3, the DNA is TGTGCCAGCAGCTTAGATGGATGGGCTCCGAGGGCTCTCTACGAGCAGTACTTC. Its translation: CASSLDGWAPRALYEQYF.

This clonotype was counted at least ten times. CDR3 DNA sequence: TGTGCCAGCAGCCTTCTCGAGGAGGATGAGCAGTTCTTC. It yields the protein CASSLLEEDEQFF. This sequence joins TRBV3-1 and TRBJ2-1; D is perhaps TRBD2 (5 bases). The CDR3 spans 13 residues. V was cut by 4 bases and J by 8 bases, with 12 bases left in between. CDR1 LGHDT and CDR2 YNNKEL come from the germline V gene (reference sequence).

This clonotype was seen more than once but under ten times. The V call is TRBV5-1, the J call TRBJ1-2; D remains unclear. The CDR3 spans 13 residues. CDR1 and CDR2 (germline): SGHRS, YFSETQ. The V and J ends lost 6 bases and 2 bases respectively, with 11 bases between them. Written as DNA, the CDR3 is TGCGCCAGCACTCGGGCCCTGAACTATGGCTACACCTTC. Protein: CASTRALNYGYTF.

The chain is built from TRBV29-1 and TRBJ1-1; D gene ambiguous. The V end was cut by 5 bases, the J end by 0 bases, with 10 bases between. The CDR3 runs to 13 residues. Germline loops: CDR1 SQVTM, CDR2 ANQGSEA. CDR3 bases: TGCAGCGTTTTACACGACTTGAACACTGAAGCTTTCTTT. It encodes CSVLHDLNTEAFF.

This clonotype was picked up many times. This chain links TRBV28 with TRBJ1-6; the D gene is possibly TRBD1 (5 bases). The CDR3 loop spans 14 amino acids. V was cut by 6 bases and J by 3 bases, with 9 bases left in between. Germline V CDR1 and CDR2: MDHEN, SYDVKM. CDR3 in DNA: TGTGCCAGCAGGATGACAGACTATAATTCACCCCTCCACTTT. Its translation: CASRMTDYNSPLHF.

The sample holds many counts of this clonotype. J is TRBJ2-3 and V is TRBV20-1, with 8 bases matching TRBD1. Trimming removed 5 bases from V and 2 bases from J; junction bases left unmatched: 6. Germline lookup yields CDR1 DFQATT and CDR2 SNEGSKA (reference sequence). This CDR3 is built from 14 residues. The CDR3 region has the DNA TGCAGTGCTCCCACAGGGGGTAACACAGATACGCAGTATTTT. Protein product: CSAPTGGNTDTQYF.

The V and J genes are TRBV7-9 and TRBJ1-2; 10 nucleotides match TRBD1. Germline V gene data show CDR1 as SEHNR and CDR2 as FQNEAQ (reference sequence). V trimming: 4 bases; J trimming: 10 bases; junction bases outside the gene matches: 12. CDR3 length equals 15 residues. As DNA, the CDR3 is TGTGCCAGCAGCTATACCTCCGGGACAGGGGATACCTACACCTTC. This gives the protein CASSYTSGTGDTYTF.

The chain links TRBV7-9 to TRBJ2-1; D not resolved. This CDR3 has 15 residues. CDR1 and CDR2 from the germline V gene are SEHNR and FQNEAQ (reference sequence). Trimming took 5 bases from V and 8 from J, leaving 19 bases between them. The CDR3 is CASSPPGRRFDEQFF. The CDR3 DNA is TGTGCCAGCAGCCCCCCGGGTCGTCGGTTCGATGAGCAGTTCTTC.

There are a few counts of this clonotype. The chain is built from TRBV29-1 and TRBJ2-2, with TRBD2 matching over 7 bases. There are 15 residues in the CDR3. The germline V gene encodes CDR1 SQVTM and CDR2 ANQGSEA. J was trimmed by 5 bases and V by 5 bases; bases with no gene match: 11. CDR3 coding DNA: TGCAGCGTTCTGAGAAAGATTAGCGGGACCGGGGAGCTGTTTTTT. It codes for CSVLRKISGTGELFF.

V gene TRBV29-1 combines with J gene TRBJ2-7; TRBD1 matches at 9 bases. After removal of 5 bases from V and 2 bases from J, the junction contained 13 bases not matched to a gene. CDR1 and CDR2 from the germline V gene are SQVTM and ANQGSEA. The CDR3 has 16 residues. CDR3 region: CSVRAPGQGIAYEQYF. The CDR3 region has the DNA TGCAGCGTTCGAGCACCGGGACAGGGAATTGCCTACGAGCAGTACTTC.

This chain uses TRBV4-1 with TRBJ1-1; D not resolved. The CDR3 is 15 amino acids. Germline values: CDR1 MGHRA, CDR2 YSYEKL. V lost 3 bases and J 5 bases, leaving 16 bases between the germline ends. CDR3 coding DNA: TGCGCCAGCAGCCAGGGTGAAATCATCTCAACTGAAGCTTTCTTT. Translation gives CASSQGEIISTEAFF.

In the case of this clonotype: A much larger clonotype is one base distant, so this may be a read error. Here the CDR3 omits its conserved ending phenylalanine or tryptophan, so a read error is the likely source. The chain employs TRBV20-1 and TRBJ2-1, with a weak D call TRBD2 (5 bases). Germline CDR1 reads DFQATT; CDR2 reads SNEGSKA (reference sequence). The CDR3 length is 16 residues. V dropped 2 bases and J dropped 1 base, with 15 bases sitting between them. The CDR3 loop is CSARHPRGGSYNEQFS. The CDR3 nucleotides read TGCAGTGCTAGACACCCACGAGGAGGATCCTACAATGAGCAGTTCTCC.

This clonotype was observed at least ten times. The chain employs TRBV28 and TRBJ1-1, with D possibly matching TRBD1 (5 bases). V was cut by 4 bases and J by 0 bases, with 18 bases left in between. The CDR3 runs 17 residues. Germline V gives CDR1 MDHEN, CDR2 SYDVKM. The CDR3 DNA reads TGTGCCAGCAGTTCAGACAGCGGGGGAAAGATGAACACTGAAGCTTTCTTT. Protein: CASSSDSGGKMNTEAFF.

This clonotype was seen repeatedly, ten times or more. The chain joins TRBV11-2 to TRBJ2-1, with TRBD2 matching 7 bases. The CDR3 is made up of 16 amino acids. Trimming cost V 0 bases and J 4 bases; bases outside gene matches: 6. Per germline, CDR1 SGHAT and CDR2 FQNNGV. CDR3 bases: TGTGCCAGCAGCTTAGAGTCCGGGAGGTCTTACAATGAGCAGTTCTTC. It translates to CASSLESGRSYNEQFF.